This T cell receptor (beta chain) came from a study of Ad26.COV2.S vaccination and SARS-CoV-2 variants. TCRdb's table, derived via immunoSEQ multiplex PCR, lists solely in-frame clones and lacks some. The table shows 300,000 to 500,000 clones, with about 88% occurring only once. With respect to this clone: Antigen unknown.

Study findings and constraints: Using TCR breadth and depth analyses may have led to underestimated total T cell responses.

This CDR3 region has 16 residues. The junction had 9 bases not matched to a gene; V was cut back by 5 bases and J by 3 bases. Germline CDR1 SEHNR, CDR2 FQNEAQ (reference sequence). Treatment here: over 15 received Ad26.COV2.S at low or high dose, single or two shots; roughly 5 received placebo; per-sample allocation not given. At day 63 after the first vaccine or placebo injection, samples were drawn. This vaccine is an Ad26 vector that expresses the Wuhan-strain SARS-CoV-2 spike. Source: peripheral blood, taken in a trial of Ad26.COV2.S vaccine versus placebo. The V and J genes are TRBV7-9 and TRBJ1-3, with 8 nucleotides matching TRBD1. The source is a person aged 18 to 65 who received the Ad26.COV2.S COVID-19 vaccine or a placebo. The CDR3 spells CASSLSTGAFGNTIYF. The CDR3 region has the DNA TGTGCCAGCAGCCTATCGACAGGGGCTTTTGGAAACACCATATATTTT.